This T cell receptor beta chain came from a study of shared clonotypes between healthy human individuals. An even split of each subset's genomic DNA across several immunoSEQ plates was performed. The protocol was immunoSEQ multiplex PCR, while the TCRdb copy is restricted to in-frame clones and leaves out a portion. The sample lists under 1 million clones; approximately 96% were seen once. As defined, naive CD8 cells were CD45RO-negative and positively selected for CCR7, with terminally differentiated effector memory CD45RA+ cells excluded. The study enrolled healthy HIV-negative adults without recent acute infections or vaccinations as donors. Sequenced material: naive CD8+ T cells sorted from blood. This receptor was identified in a young man in good health.

CDR3 residues: CASSQGPGGYEQYF. DNA for the CDR3: TGTGCCAGCAGTCAAGGACCAGGGGGCTACGAGCAGTACTTC. J is TRBJ2-7 and V is TRBV2; 7 bases are a match to TRBD1. Germline CDR1 is SNHLY and CDR2 is FYNNEI. The CDR3 is made up of 14 amino acids. V shed 5 bases, J shed 3 bases, and the junction held 7 bases outside the gene matches.